This is a list of T cell receptor beta chains from one sample in a study of CD8+ T cells in alopecia areata. Sequenced by immunoSEQ multiplex PCR; TCRdb stores in-frame clones only, minus some. The table lists around 190,000 clones, about three fifths of them singletons. The source was CD4+ T cells sorted from blood, collected between weeks 47 and 50, from a patient treated with tofacitinib. Receptors originate from a human donor with alopecia areata. Both conserved end residues are part of each CDR3. D genes are given only for firm matches. Size values are once, few and many counts, or a class for expanded clones, and some rows have none.

j_gene: TRBJ1-5
v_gene: TRBV30
d_gene: TRBD1
len: 13
abundance: -
CDR3aa: CAWSIRDRGAQHF
CDR3nt: TGTGCCTGGAGCATCAGAGACAGGGGGGCCCAGCATTTT

j_gene: TRBJ2-1
v_gene: TRBV2
d_gene: TRBD1
len: 13
abundance: -
CDR3aa: CASSATGGGEQFF
CDR3nt: TGTGCCAGCAGTGCTACAGGGGGCGGTGAGCAGTTCTTC

j_gene: TRBJ2-7
v_gene: TRBV27
d_gene: -
len: 13
abundance: -
CDR3aa: CASRAGGHYEQYF
CDR3nt: TGTGCCAGCAGAGCTGGGGGGCACTACGAGCAGTACTTC

j_gene: TRBJ2-3
v_gene: TRBV4-1
d_gene: TRBD1
len: 15
abundance: -
CDR3aa: CASSQGSGGIDTQYF
CDR3nt: TGCGCCAGCAGCCAGGGGTCAGGGGGAATAGATACGCAGTATTTT

j_gene: TRBJ1-5
v_gene: TRBV30
d_gene: -
len: 18
abundance: few
CDR3aa: CAWSVHGQGFRSNQPQHF
CDR3nt: TGTGCCTGGAGTGTCCACGGGCAGGGCTTTAGGAGCAATCAGCCCCAGCATTTT

j_gene: TRBJ1-4
v_gene: TRBV5-6
d_gene: -
len: 12
abundance: -
CDR3aa: CASSLDLGIQFF
CDR3nt: TGTGCCAGCAGCTTGGATCTAGGTATACAGTTTTTT

j_gene: TRBJ2-1
v_gene: TRBV9
d_gene: TRBD2
len: 14
abundance: -
CDR3aa: CASSVLAGYNEQFF
CDR3nt: TGTGCCAGCAGCGTTTTAGCGGGGTACAATGAGCAGTTCTTC

j_gene: TRBJ1-1
v_gene: TRBV29-1
d_gene: TRBD1
len: 14
abundance: -
CDR3aa: CSVDPGQGLTEAFF
CDR3nt: TGCAGCGTTGATCCGGGACAGGGGCTCACTGAAGCTTTCTTT

j_gene: TRBJ1-6
v_gene: TRBV30
d_gene: -
len: 13
abundance: -
CDR3aa: CARQDSPNSPLHF
CDR3nt: TGTGCCCGACAGGATTCCCCAAATTCACCCCTCCACTTT

j_gene: TRBJ1-5
v_gene: TRBV30
d_gene: -
len: 13
abundance: few
CDR3aa: CAWTGRADQPQHF
CDR3nt: TGTGCCTGGACCGGCCGCGCCGATCAGCCCCAGCATTTT

j_gene: TRBJ2-3
v_gene: TRBV4-3
d_gene: -
len: 16
abundance: -
CDR3aa: CASSQDRGAGADTQYF
CDR3nt: TGCGCCAGCAGCCAAGATCGGGGGGCTGGGGCAGATACGCAGTATTTT

j_gene: TRBJ2-1
v_gene: TRBV4-3
d_gene: -
len: 15
abundance: -
CDR3aa: CASSQVGPPINEQFF
CDR3nt: TGCGCCAGCAGCCAAGTAGGTCCACCCATAAATGAGCAGTTCTTC

j_gene: TRBJ2-2
v_gene: TRBV7-2
d_gene: TRBD1
len: 17
abundance: once
CDR3aa: CASSLRAGQGNTGELFF
CDR3nt: TGTGCCAGCAGCCTCAGAGCTGGACAGGGTAACACCGGGGAGCTGTTTTTT

j_gene: TRBJ2-5
v_gene: TRBV29-1
d_gene: TRBD1
len: 16
abundance: -
CDR3aa: CSVERTGTGRRETQYF
CDR3nt: TGCAGCGTTGAACGCACCGGGACAGGGAGGCGAGAGACCCAGTACTTC

j_gene: TRBJ2-7
v_gene: TRBV11-3
d_gene: TRBD2
len: 16
abundance: -
CDR3aa: CASSPGGTSGKREQYF
CDR3nt: TGTGCCAGCAGCCCGGGAGGGACTAGCGGGAAGCGAGAGCAGTACTTC

j_gene: TRBJ1-6
v_gene: TRBV18
d_gene: TRBD1
len: 15
abundance: -
CDR3aa: CASSPDRSYNSPLHF
CDR3nt: TGTGCCAGCTCACCGGACAGGTCCTATAATTCACCCCTCCACTTT

j_gene: TRBJ1-5
v_gene: TRBV18
d_gene: -
len: 13
abundance: -
CDR3aa: CASSPGNNQPQHF
CDR3nt: TGTGCCAGCTCACCAGGGAACAATCAGCCCCAGCATTTT

j_gene: TRBJ2-1
v_gene: TRBV30
d_gene: TRBD2
len: 14
abundance: -
CDR3aa: CAWRGLAGVTEQFF
CDR3nt: TGTGCCTGGAGGGGACTAGCGGGGGTGACTGAGCAGTTCTTC

j_gene: TRBJ2-7
v_gene: TRBV10-3
d_gene: TRBD1
len: 12
abundance: -
CDR3aa: CATQGDSYEQYF
CDR3nt: TGTGCCACCCAGGGGGACAGCTACGAGCAGTACTTC

j_gene: TRBJ1-6
v_gene: TRBV27
d_gene: -
len: 15
abundance: -
CDR3aa: CASSLQGAYNSPLHF
CDR3nt: TGTGCCAGCAGTTTACAAGGGGCCTATAATTCACCCCTCCACTTT

j_gene: TRBJ1-2
v_gene: TRBV29-1
d_gene: -
len: 14
abundance: -
CDR3aa: CSVREWRTNYGYTF
CDR3nt: TGCAGCGTTCGCGAGTGGCGGACTAACTATGGCTACACCTTC

j_gene: TRBJ2-1
v_gene: TRBV29-1
d_gene: -
len: 13
abundance: -
CDR3aa: CSVGATGNNEQFF
CDR3nt: TGCAGCGTTGGGGCAACAGGAAACAATGAGCAGTTCTTC

j_gene: TRBJ2-7
v_gene: TRBV7-8
d_gene: -
len: 11
abundance: -
CDR3aa: CASSFSYEQYF
CDR3nt: TGTGCCAGCAGCTTTTCCTACGAGCAGTACTTC

j_gene: TRBJ1-2
v_gene: TRBV6-1
d_gene: -
len: 14
abundance: -
CDR3aa: CASSENDRGYGYTF
CDR3nt: TGTGCCAGCAGTGAAAATGACAGAGGCTATGGCTACACCTTC

j_gene: TRBJ1-1
v_gene: TRBV15
d_gene: -
len: 15
abundance: few
CDR3aa: CATSRVARANTEAFF
CDR3nt: TGTGCCACCAGCAGAGTAGCGAGGGCGAACACTGAAGCTTTCTTT

j_gene: TRBJ2-3
v_gene: TRBV9
d_gene: -
len: 15
abundance: -
CDR3aa: CASSVRSGSTDTQYF
CDR3nt: TGTGCCAGCAGCGTACGCTCCGGTAGCACAGATACGCAGTATTTT

j_gene: TRBJ2-3
v_gene: TRBV4-3
d_gene: TRBD2
len: 15
abundance: -
CDR3aa: CASSRRDYPTDTQYF
CDR3nt: TGCGCCAGCAGCCGACGGGACTACCCCACAGATACGCAGTATTTT

j_gene: TRBJ2-1
v_gene: TRBV19
d_gene: TRBD1
len: 12
abundance: -
CDR3aa: CASRQGAGQQFF
CDR3nt: TGTGCCAGCAGACAGGGGGCTGGACAGCAGTTCTTC

j_gene: TRBJ2-2
v_gene: TRBV6-5
d_gene: TRBD2
len: 14
abundance: few
CDR3aa: CASRGGLNTGELFF
CDR3nt: TGTGCCAGCCGGGGGGGCCTGAACACCGGGGAGCTGTTTTTT

j_gene: TRBJ2-2
v_gene: TRBV4-2
d_gene: -
len: 16
abundance: -
CDR3aa: CASSQAAGSNTGELFF
CDR3nt: TGTGCCAGCAGCCAAGCGGCGGGGTCGAACACCGGGGAGCTGTTTTTT

j_gene: TRBJ1-6
v_gene: TRBV18
d_gene: -
len: 15
abundance: few
CDR3aa: CASSPASDGTSPLHF
CDR3nt: TGTGCCAGCTCACCAGCCAGCGACGGAACGTCACCCCTCCACTTT

j_gene: TRBJ2-7
v_gene: TRBV7-2
d_gene: TRBD1
len: 14
abundance: -
CDR3aa: CASSLTGLSYEQYF
CDR3nt: TGTGCCAGCAGTTTGACAGGGTTATCCTACGAGCAGTACTTC

j_gene: TRBJ2-2
v_gene: TRBV6-6
d_gene: -
len: 15
abundance: few
CDR3aa: CASSPSRPGAGELFF
CDR3nt: TGTGCCAGCAGCCCTTCTCGACCGGGAGCCGGGGAGCTGTTTTTT

j_gene: TRBJ2-5
v_gene: TRBV23-1
d_gene: -
len: 16
abundance: few
CDR3aa: CASSNHRDGVRETQYF
CDR3nt: TGCGCCAGCAGTAACCACCGGGACGGTGTGAGAGAGACCCAGTACTTC

j_gene: TRBJ2-3
v_gene: TRBV5-6
d_gene: -
len: 15
abundance: -
CDR3aa: CASSSGLTSTDTQYF
CDR3nt: TGTGCCAGCAGCTCGGGACTGACTAGCACAGATACGCAGTATTTT

j_gene: TRBJ2-1
v_gene: TRBV4-2
d_gene: TRBD2
len: 19
abundance: -
CDR3aa: CASSPGTSGVTSSYNEQFF
CDR3nt: TGTGCCAGCAGCCCCGGGACTAGCGGGGTGACCAGCTCCTACAATGAGCAGTTCTTC

j_gene: TRBJ1-2
v_gene: TRBV19
d_gene: TRBD1
len: 14
abundance: -
CDR3aa: CASSTGTGIYGYTF
CDR3nt: TGTGCCAGTAGTACCGGGACAGGGATCTATGGCTACACCTTC

j_gene: TRBJ2-3
v_gene: TRBV5-1
d_gene: -
len: 12
abundance: -
CDR3aa: CASSLIADTQYF
CDR3nt: TGCGCCAGCAGCTTGATTGCAGATACGCAGTATTTT

j_gene: TRBJ2-7
v_gene: TRBV15
d_gene: TRBD1
len: 14
abundance: -
CDR3aa: CATSRTDREYEQYF
CDR3nt: TGTGCCACCAGCAGGACAGACAGGGAATACGAGCAGTACTTC

j_gene: TRBJ2-7
v_gene: TRBV30
d_gene: TRBD2
len: 14
abundance: -
CDR3aa: CAWSVYGGSYEQYF
CDR3nt: TGTGCCTGGAGTGTTTACGGGGGGTCCTACGAGCAGTACTTC

j_gene: TRBJ1-5
v_gene: TRBV19
d_gene: -
len: 15
abundance: -
CDR3aa: CASSPIREGGQPQHF
CDR3nt: TGTGCCAGTAGTCCTATAAGGGAGGGAGGTCAGCCCCAGCATTTT

j_gene: TRBJ2-5
v_gene: TRBV29-1
d_gene: -
len: 14
abundance: -
CDR3aa: CSVANLESQETQYF
CDR3nt: TGCAGCGTCGCCAACCTGGAGAGCCAAGAGACCCAGTACTTC

j_gene: TRBJ1-2
v_gene: TRBV2
d_gene: -
len: 15
abundance: -
CDR3aa: CASSAKGGGLGVDTF
CDR3nt: TGTGCCAGCAGTGCCAAAGGCGGGGGCCTTGGGGTCGACACCTTC

j_gene: TRBJ1-1
v_gene: TRBV2
d_gene: TRBD1
len: 14
abundance: -
CDR3aa: CASSEAQGDTEAFF
CDR3nt: TGTGCCAGCAGTGAAGCGCAGGGGGACACTGAAGCTTTCTTT

j_gene: TRBJ2-5
v_gene: TRBV25-1
d_gene: TRBD2
len: 14
abundance: few
CDR3aa: CASTPAGGLETQYF
CDR3nt: TGTGCCAGCACCCCAGCGGGGGGGCTGGAGACCCAGTACTTC

j_gene: TRBJ1-1
v_gene: TRBV29-1
d_gene: -
len: 12
abundance: once
CDR3aa: CSVTQTRAEAFF
CDR3nt: TGCAGCGTCACACAGACAAGGGCTGAAGCTTTCTTT

j_gene: TRBJ1-2
v_gene: TRBV29-1
d_gene: TRBD1
len: 13
abundance: -
CDR3aa: CSVDDRGGHGYTF
CDR3nt: TGCAGCGTTGATGACAGGGGAGGTCATGGCTACACCTTC

j_gene: TRBJ1-2
v_gene: TRBV5-6
d_gene: TRBD1
len: 14
abundance: -
CDR3aa: CASRPGDRGRGYTF
CDR3nt: TGTGCCAGCCGTCCGGGGGACAGGGGGCGAGGTTACACCTTC

j_gene: TRBJ1-4
v_gene: TRBV4-3
d_gene: TRBD1
len: 17
abundance: -
CDR3aa: CASSQEGGTGVGEKLFF
CDR3nt: TGCGCCAGCAGCCAAGAAGGGGGAACAGGGGTTGGTGAAAAACTGTTTTTT

j_gene: TRBJ1-2
v_gene: TRBV10-2
d_gene: -
len: 16
abundance: -
CDR3aa: CASSESRTALKGGYTF
CDR3nt: TGCGCCAGCAGTGAGTCACGGACAGCGCTAAAAGGTGGCTACACCTTC

j_gene: TRBJ2-3
v_gene: TRBV29-1
d_gene: TRBD1
len: 13
abundance: -
CDR3aa: CSVRTGGRDTQYF
CDR3nt: TGCAGCGTCAGGACAGGGGGCAGGGATACGCAGTATTTT

j_gene: TRBJ1-1
v_gene: TRBV6-5
d_gene: -
len: 12
abundance: -
CDR3aa: CASSDQTTEAFF
CDR3nt: TGTGCCAGCAGTGACCAGACGACTGAAGCTTTCTTT